This T cell receptor (beta chain) was sequenced for a study of Graves' ophthalmopathy and Graves' hyperthyroidism. Study-wide context: Pretreatment peripheral blood was obtained at initial diagnosis.

CDR3 size: 14 residues. Trimming shortened V by 5 bases and J by 6 bases, and 16 bases separated the two germline ends. TCR beta CDR3 amplification used RNA transcripts. HTBI-primed RT-PCR formed the first round, and a multiplex PCR formed the second. One entry per CDR3 protein results from TCRdb running MiXCR on the multiplex PCR reads. The sample lists roughly 400,000 distinct CDR3 sequences, about a sixth occurring once. On this clonotype: Antigen unknown.

General study results and limits: This model predicted ophthalmopathy progression (sensitivity 70% to 71%, specificity 72.22%). Blood also held most thyroid clonotypes expanded above 0.001 frequency. With about 86% sensitivity and roughly 76% specificity, a 13-signature model separated ophthalmopathy from stable hyperthyroidism.

The chain employs TRBV12-3 or TRBV12-4 and TRBJ1-1; D is ambiguous. The sequencing sample was made of peripheral blood. This clonotype was obtained from a woman aged 18-29 years with Graves' ophthalmopathy. The CDR3 sequence is CASSPRQSGAEAFF. The DNA of the CDR3 is TGTGCCAGCAGTCCCCGCCAGTCCGGCGCTGAAGCTTTCTTT.